This TCR beta chain was captured by sequencing in a study of T-cell memory formation after mild COVID-19. Background on the study: The two donors had largely donor-specific TCR clusters. Study-wide points: CD4/CD8 balance characterized clones contracting day 15 to 85, and CD4+ skew characterized later expanders. Still unconfirmed is whether the second-wave clones peaking on day 37 recognized SARS-CoV-2. The CD4+ clones that contracted clustered mainly within CM and EM, and the CD8+ clones concentrated in EMRA.

A single record per CDR3 protein comes from TCRdb applying MiXCR to the 5' RACE reads. The sample has fewer than 200,000 distinct CDR3 sequences, about a fifth seen once. The CDR3 contains 13 residues. V trimming: 6 bases; J trimming: 5 bases; junction bases outside the gene matches: 6. Points on this clonotype: Its antigen is not known.

Sample: PBMCs or a T cell subset sorted from them (not recorded which). The genes are TRBV12-3 or TRBV12-4 and TRBJ1-2, with 7 bases lining up with TRBD1. The TCR sequence derives from an adult woman who had mild COVID-19 (a few samples of this study predate the infection). Cell type and time point are not known. CDR3: CASSKDRRYGYTF. In DNA, the CDR3 is TGTGCCAGCAGCAAGGACAGGCGGTATGGCTACACCTTC.